This T cell receptor beta chain was obtained from a study of TIL therapy for anti-PD-1-resistant metastatic lung cancer. Turning to the study itself: Median patient age was about 55, ranging about 38-80 years. By whole-exome sequencing, median non-synonymous tumor mutation burden was around 1.5 mutations per megabase.

Trimming removed 1 base from V and 7 bases from J; junction bases left unmatched: 17. The CDR3 covers 19 residues. Germline values: CDR1 SNHLY, CDR2 FYNNEI. Specified time point: pre-treatment sample, taken before nivolumab and TIL therapy. Pleural nodules or supraclavicular lymph nodes made up most of the excised metastases sampled. Tumor harvest preceded PD-1/PD-L1 blockade, followed by nivolumab treatment. Sequencing used immunoSEQ v3. The assay was immunoSEQ multiplex PCR, and TCRdb's table has in-frame clones only and misses some. The repertoire holds about 26,000 clones, 60% to 80% seen once, with roughly a sixth in the top ten.

This TCR was recovered from a woman aged 30 to 85 with non-small cell lung cancer. The chain joins TRBV2 to TRBJ2-1; 9 bases map to TRBD2. The input for sequencing was tumor tissue, taken at baseline. The CDR3 nucleotides read TGTGCCAGCAGTGAAGATCAGGGTGGGCTAGCGGGATTTAGAAATGAGCAGTTCTTC. Its translation is CASSEDQGGLAGFRNEQFF.